This T cell receptor beta chain was identified in a study of T cell repertoires in cytomegalovirus infection. Findings of the study overall: CMV-specific TCR beta clonotypes restricted by HLA-C were the ones dominating the ex vivo response. Cumulative frequency (of public TCR beta family members) identified carriers of CMV plus the relevant HLA.

Details on this clonotype: Its target is not known.

Each CDR3 protein gets one entry after TCRdb re-called the reads with MiXCR. The table has about 530,000 distinct CDR3 sequences, around 27% seen once. Germline CDR1 reads DFQATT; CDR2 reads SNEGSKA (reference sequence). The CDR3 spans 14 residues. V shed 0 bases and J shed 4 bases, with 11 bases lying between them. What was sequenced was PBMCs. The sequence came from a human donor in good health (CMV status not recorded). Some clones in this sample may be carry-over from other donors' samples. The chain has TRBV20-1 and TRBJ2-3; D possibly corresponds to TRBD1 (6 bases). Written as DNA, the CDR3 is TGCAGTGCTAGAGATCAAACAGGGCCAGATACGCAGTATTTT. Its translation is CSARDQTGPDTQYF.